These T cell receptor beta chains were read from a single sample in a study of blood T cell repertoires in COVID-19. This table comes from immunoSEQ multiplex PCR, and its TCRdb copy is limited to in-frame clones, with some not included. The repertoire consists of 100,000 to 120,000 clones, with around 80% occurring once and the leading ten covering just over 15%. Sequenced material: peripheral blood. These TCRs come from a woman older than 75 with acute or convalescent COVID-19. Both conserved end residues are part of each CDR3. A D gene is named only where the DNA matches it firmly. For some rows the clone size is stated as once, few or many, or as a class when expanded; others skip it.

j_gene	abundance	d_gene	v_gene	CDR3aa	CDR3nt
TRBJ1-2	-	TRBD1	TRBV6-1	CASSEEQGAGYTF	TGTGCCAGCAGTGAAGAACAGGGGGCTGGCTACACCTTC
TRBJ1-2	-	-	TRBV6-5	CASSKGPGPYGYTF	TGTGCCAGCAGCAAGGGGCCAGGGCCGTATGGCTACACCTTC
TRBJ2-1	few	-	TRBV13	CASSSLAAEQFF	TGTGCCAGCAGCTCACTAGCAGCCGAGCAGTTCTTC
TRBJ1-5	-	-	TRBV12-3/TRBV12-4	CASSFMGRQPQHF	TGTGCCAGCAGTTTTATGGGGAGACAGCCCCAGCATTTT
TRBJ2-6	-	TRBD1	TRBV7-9	CASRFDGQEYSGANVLTF	TGTGCCAGCAGATTCGACGGACAGGAATACTCTGGGGCCAACGTCCTGACTTTC
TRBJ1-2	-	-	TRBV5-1	CASSLDQGGYTF	TGCGCCAGCAGCTTGGACCAGGGCGGCTACACCTTC
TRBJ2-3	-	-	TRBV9	CASERVGDTQYF	TGTGCCAGTGAGCGGGTGGGAGATACGCAGTATTTT
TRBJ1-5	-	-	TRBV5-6	CASSLRQGGPNQPQHF	TGTGCCAGCAGTTTAAGGCAGGGAGGCCCCAATCAGCCCCAGCATTTT
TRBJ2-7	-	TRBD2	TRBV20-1	CSASSGRRPYEQYF	TGCAGTGCTAGTAGCGGGAGAAGGCCCTACGAGCAGTACTTC
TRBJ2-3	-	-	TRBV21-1	CASSKAGTGATDTQYF	TGTGCCAGCAGCAAAGCAGGGACAGGGGCCACAGATACGCAGTATTTT
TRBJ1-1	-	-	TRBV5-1	CASRNRENTEAFF	TGCGCCAGCAGAAACAGGGAGAACACTGAAGCTTTCTTT
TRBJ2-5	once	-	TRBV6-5	CASSYSPGVETQYF	TGTGCCAGCAGTTACTCGCCGGGGGTGGAGACCCAGTACTTC
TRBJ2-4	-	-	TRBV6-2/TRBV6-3	CASSYSPSIIAKNIQYF	TGTGCCAGCAGTTACTCGCCTAGCATTATAGCCAAAAACATTCAGTACTTC
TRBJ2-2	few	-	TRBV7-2	CASSLYGEHRSGELFF	TGTGCCAGCAGCCTCTACGGGGAGCACCGAAGCGGGGAGCTGTTTTTT
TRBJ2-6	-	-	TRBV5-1	CASSLRGANVLTF	TGCGCCAGCAGCTTGCGTGGGGCCAACGTCCTGACTTTC
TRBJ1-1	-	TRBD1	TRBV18	CASSGQANTEAFF	TGTGCCAGCTCTGGACAGGCGAACACTGAAGCTTTCTTT
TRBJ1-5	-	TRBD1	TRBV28	CASSSRRTGGGNQPQHF	TGTGCCAGCAGTTCCAGGAGGACAGGGGGCGGCAATCAGCCCCAGCATTTT
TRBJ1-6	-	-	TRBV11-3	CASGMGGTYNSPLHF	TGTGCCAGCGGCATGGGGGGAACATATAATTCACCCCTCCACTTT
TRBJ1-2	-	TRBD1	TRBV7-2	CASSLVGTGLQANYGYTF	TGTGCCAGCAGCTTAGTCGGGACAGGATTACAAGCTAACTATGGCTACACCTTC
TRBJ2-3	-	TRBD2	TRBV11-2	CASSLVRLAGPDTQYF	TGTGCCAGCAGCTTAGTAAGGTTAGCGGGCCCAGATACGCAGTATTTT
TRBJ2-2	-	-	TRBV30	CAWRRPGGTLGGELFF	TGTGCCTGGAGACGTCCCGGTGGGACACTGGGAGGGGAGCTGTTTTTT
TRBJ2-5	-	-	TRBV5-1	CASSSTEARQETQYF	TGCGCCAGCAGCTCGACAGAAGCTCGCCAAGAGACCCAGTACTTC
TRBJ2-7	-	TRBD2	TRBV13	CASSPSGSHYEQYF	TGTGCCAGCAGCCCTAGCGGGAGTCACTACGAGCAGTACTTC
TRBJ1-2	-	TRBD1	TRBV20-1	CSASPKGTEGGYTF	TGCAGTGCTAGTCCCAAAGGGACAGAGGGCGGCTACACCTTC
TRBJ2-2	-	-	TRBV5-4	CASSQDRPGTGELFF	TGTGCCAGCAGCCAGGACAGACCGGGGACCGGGGAGCTGTTTTTT
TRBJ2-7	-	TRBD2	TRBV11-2	CASSPRGASGSHHEQYF	TGTGCCAGCAGCCCCCGGGGGGCTAGCGGGAGTCACCACGAGCAGTACTTC
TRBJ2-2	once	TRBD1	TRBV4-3	CASSQSGQGVTGELFF	TGCGCCAGCAGCCAATCGGGACAGGGGGTAACCGGGGAGCTGTTTTTT
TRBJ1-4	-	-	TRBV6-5	CASSYTGGGNEKLFF	TGTGCCAGCAGTTATACCGGGGGGGGGAATGAAAAACTGTTTTTT
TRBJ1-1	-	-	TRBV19	CASSMGGRDGSEAFF	TGTGCCAGTAGTATGGGGGGTAGGGATGGTAGTGAAGCTTTCTTT
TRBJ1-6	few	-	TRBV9	CASSVHGLNSYNSPLHF	TGTGCCAGCAGCGTACACGGACTGAACTCCTATAATTCACCCCTCCACTTT
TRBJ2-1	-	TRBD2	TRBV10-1	CASSEAGEGLQFF	TGCGCCAGCAGTGAAGCGGGAGAAGGGTTGCAGTTCTTC
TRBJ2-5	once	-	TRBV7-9	CASSMGTSGQTQYF	TGTGCCAGCAGCATGGGGACGAGCGGGCAGACCCAGTACTTC
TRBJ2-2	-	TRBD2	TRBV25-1	CASSPRGASGSLTGELFF	TGTGCCAGCAGTCCCCGAGGGGCTAGCGGGAGCCTCACCGGGGAGCTGTTTTTT
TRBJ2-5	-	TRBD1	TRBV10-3	CAISEPGQGKETQYF	TGTGCCATCAGTGAGCCGGGACAGGGGAAAGAGACCCAGTACTTC
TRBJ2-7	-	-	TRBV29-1	CSVIRDISYEQYF	TGCAGCGTTATTCGGGACATCTCCTACGAGCAGTACTTC
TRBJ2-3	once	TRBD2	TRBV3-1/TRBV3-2	CASSQERLAGSTDTQYF	TGTGCCAGCAGCCAAGAACGTCTAGCGGGTAGCACAGATACGCAGTATTTT
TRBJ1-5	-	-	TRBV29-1	CSVAPQYSNQPQHF	TGCAGCGTCGCCCCCCAGTATAGCAATCAGCCCCAGCATTTT
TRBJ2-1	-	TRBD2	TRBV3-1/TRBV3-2	CASSQDTSGQFF	TGTGCCAGCAGCCAAGATACTAGCGGGCAGTTCTTC
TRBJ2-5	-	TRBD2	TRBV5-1	CASSRGGQETQYF	TGCGCCAGCAGCCGGGGGGGACAAGAGACCCAGTACTTC
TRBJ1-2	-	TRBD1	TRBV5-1	CASSFAGGAEGYTF	TGCGCCAGCAGCTTTGCAGGGGGCGCGGAGGGCTACACCTTC
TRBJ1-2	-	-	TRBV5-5	CASSLAGQNYGYTF	TGTGCCAGCAGCTTGGCCGGACAGAACTATGGCTACACCTTC
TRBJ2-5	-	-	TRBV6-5	CASSPHTAAEETQYF	TGTGCCAGCAGTCCCCATACAGCAGCGGAAGAGACCCAGTACTTC
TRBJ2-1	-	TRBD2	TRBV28	CASATSGGSYNEQFF	TGTGCCAGCGCAACTAGCGGGGGCTCCTACAATGAGCAGTTCTTC
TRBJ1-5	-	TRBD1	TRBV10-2	CASTDGQGAKQPQHF	TGCGCCAGCACCGACGGACAGGGGGCAAAGCAGCCCCAGCATTTT
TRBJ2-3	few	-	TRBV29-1	CSDKGTDTQYF	TGCAGCGATAAGGGGACAGATACGCAGTATTTT
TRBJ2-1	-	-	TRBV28	CAGSTQQLYNEQFF	TGTGCCGGTTCGACTCAGCAGTTATACAATGAGCAGTTCTTC
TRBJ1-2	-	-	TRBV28	CASSYGTNYGYTF	TGTGCCAGCAGTTACGGGACTAACTATGGCTACACCTTC
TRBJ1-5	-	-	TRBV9	CASSNSQGEGQPQHF	TGTGCCAGCAGCAATTCACAGGGTGAGGGCCAGCCCCAGCATTTT
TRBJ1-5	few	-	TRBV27	CASSLTGSNQPQHF	TGTGCCAGCAGTCTAACGGGAAGCAATCAGCCCCAGCATTTT
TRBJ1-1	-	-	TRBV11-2	CASSLRRDTEAFF	TGTGCCAGCAGCCTGAGAAGAGACACTGAAGCTTTCTTT
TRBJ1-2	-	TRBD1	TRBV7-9	CASSALTGIDGYTF	TGTGCCAGCAGCGCCCTGACAGGGATCGACGGCTACACCTTC
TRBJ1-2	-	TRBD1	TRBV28	CASSSFRGQGYYGYTF	TGTGCCAGCAGTTCCTTCCGGGGACAGGGTTACTATGGCTACACCTTC
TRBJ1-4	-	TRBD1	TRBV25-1	CASSDIQGADEKLFF	TGTGCCAGCAGTGATATTCAGGGGGCGGATGAAAAACTGTTTTTT
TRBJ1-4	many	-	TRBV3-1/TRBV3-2	CASSRTPRGEKLFF	TGTGCCAGCAGCCGGACCCCGCGGGGTGAAAAACTGTTTTTT
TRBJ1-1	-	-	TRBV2	CASSPAEGTEAFF	TGTGCCAGCAGTCCCGCAGAGGGTACTGAAGCTTTCTTT